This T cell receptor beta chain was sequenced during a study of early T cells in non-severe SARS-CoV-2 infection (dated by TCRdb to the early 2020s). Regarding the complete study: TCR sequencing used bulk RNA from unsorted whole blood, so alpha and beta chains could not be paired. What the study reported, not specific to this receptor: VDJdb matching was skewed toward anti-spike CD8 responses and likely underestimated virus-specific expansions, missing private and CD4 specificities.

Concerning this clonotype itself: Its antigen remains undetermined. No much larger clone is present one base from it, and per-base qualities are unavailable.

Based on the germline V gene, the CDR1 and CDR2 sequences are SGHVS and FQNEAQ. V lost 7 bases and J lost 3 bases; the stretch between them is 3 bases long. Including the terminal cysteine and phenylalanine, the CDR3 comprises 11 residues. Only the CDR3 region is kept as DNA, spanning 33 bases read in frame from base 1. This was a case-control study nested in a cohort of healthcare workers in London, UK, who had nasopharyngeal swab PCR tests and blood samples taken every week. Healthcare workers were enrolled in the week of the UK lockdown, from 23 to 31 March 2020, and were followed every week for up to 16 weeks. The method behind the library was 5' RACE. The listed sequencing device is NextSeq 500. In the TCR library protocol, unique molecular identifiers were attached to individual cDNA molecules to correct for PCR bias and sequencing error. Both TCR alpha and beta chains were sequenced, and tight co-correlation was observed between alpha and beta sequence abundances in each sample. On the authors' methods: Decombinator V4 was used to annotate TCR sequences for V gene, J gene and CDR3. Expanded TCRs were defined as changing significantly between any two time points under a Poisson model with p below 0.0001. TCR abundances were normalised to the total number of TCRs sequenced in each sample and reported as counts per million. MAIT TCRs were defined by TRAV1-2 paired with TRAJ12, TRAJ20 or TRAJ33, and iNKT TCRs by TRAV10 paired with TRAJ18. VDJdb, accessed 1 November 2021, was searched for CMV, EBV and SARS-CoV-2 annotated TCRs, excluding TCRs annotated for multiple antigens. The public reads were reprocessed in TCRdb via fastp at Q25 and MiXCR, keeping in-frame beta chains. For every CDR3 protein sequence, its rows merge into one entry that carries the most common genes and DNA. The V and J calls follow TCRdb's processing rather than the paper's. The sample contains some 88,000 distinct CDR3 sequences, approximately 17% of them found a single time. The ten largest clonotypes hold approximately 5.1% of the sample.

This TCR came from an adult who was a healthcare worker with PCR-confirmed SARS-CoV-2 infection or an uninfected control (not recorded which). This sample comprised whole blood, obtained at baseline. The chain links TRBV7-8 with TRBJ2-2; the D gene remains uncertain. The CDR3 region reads CASTDTGELFF. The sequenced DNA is TGTGCCAGCACCGACACCGGGGAGCTGTTTTTT.